This T cell receptor beta chain comes out of a study of T cells in Graves' hyperthyroidism and ophthalmopathy. Notes on the study in general: A model using 13 V-J features told ophthalmopathy apart from stable hyperthyroidism.

This clonotype has only a few counts. No antigen is known for it. Clinical Activity Scores of at least 3, NOSPECS grades of at least 4 and durations under 3 months characterized ophthalmopathy patients. V was pared by 8 bases and J by 2 bases, with 16 bases between. CDR1 and CDR2 (germline): MGHRA, YSYEKL. CDR3 size: 15 residues. Template material for amplifying TCR beta CDR3 regions consisted of RNA transcripts. An initial round of RT-PCR targeting the TCR CDR3 relied on the HTBI primer set. TCRdb used MiXCR to reprocess the multiplex PCR reads, holding one entry per CDR3 protein. Here the sample spans a few hundred thousand distinct CDR3 sequences, more than 15% being singletons.

The sequenced sample was blood. V is TRBV4-1 and J is TRBJ2-4, with D tentatively TRBD2 (5 bases). The clonotype comes from a woman aged 40-49 years with Graves' ophthalmopathy. The CDR3 DNA reads as TGCGCCAGCTCCCGGGATTACCTCACCAAAAACATTCAGTACTTC. Translated, it gives CASSRDYLTKNIQYF.